A selection of T cell receptor beta chains follows, all from one sample in a study of cytomegalovirus exposure and HLA in healthy donors. Clones were read by immunoSEQ multiplex PCR, and TCRdb kept only the in-frame ones, dropping some. Of some 99,000 clones in the sample, 76% were seen once. Sequencing was performed on PBMCs. These TCRs come from a man aged 40-50 years in good health and CMV-seronegative. Both conserved end residues are part of each CDR3. The D gene is left open where the match is weak. Some rows have no size entry. The others give once, few or many, or a class for an expanded clone.

>-|16|TRBD2|TRBV2|TRBJ2-4
CASNGLAGFSPNIQYF
TGTGCCAGCAACGGACTAGCGGGATTCTCCCCTAACATTCAGTACTTC
>few|14|-|TRBV19|TRBJ2-3
CASSAGVSTDTQYF
TGTGCCAGTAGTGCAGGGGTGAGCACAGATACGCAGTATTTT
>-|17|-|TRBV28|TRBJ2-5
CASSLPLGVAQEETQYF
TGTGCCAGCAGTTTACCCCTCGGGGTCGCCCAAGAAGAGACCCAGTACTTC
>-|18|-|TRBV7-3|TRBJ1-4
CATDTTQQIQGFLEKLFF
TGTGCCACCGATACCACCCAGCAGATACAGGGATTTCTGGAAAAACTGTTTTTT
>-|14|-|TRBV9|TRBJ2-7
CASSFRSEGLQQYF
TGTGCCAGCAGCTTTAGATCGGAGGGTCTCCAGCAGTACTTC
>-|12|-|TRBV29-1|TRBJ1-2
CSVSGGNYGYTF
TGCAGCGTGAGCGGGGGAAACTATGGCTACACCTTC
>-|15|TRBD2|TRBV5-1|TRBJ2-7
CASSPGSRWGGEQYF
TGCGCCAGCAGCCCCGGGAGCAGGTGGGGGGGCGAGCAGTACTTC
>-|15|-|TRBV5-8|TRBJ2-3
CASSWARDSTDTQYF
TGTGCCAGCAGCTGGGCGCGGGATAGCACAGATACGCAGTATTTT
>-|14|TRBD1|TRBV9|TRBJ2-1
CASSPWTGYNEQFF
TGTGCCAGCAGCCCTTGGACAGGGTACAATGAGCAGTTCTTC
>-|15|-|TRBV5-1|TRBJ2-7
CASSLTGTHSYEQYF
TGCGCCAGCAGCCTGACCGGGACTCACTCCTACGAGCAGTACTTC
>-|14|TRBD1|TRBV9|TRBJ1-2
CASSLTGTDYGYTF
TGTGCCAGCAGCTTGACCGGGACAGATTATGGCTACACCTTC
>-|17|TRBD2|TRBV19|TRBJ2-3
CASSIWARAGEGDTQYF
TGTGCCAGTAGTATATGGGCCAGGGCGGGAGAAGGAGATACGCAGTATTTT
>-|14|-|TRBV7-9|TRBJ1-4
CSSSLERLDEKLFF
TGTTCCAGCAGCTTAGAACGGTTAGATGAAAAACTGTTTTTT
>-|17|-|TRBV9|TRBJ1-1
CASSVGMAGKDRTEAFF
TGTGCCAGCAGCGTAGGGATGGCAGGGAAGGATCGCACTGAAGCTTTCTTT
>-|16|TRBD2|TRBV5-1|TRBJ2-5
CASSLAGLAGEETQYF
TGCGCCAGCAGCTTGGCCGGGCTAGCGGGAGAAGAGACCCAGTACTTC
>-|15|-|TRBV4-3|TRBJ2-3
CASSQGPGMTDTQYF
TGCGCCAGCAGCCAAGGTCCAGGGATGACAGATACGCAGTATTTT
>-|13|TRBD1|TRBV18|TRBJ2-7
CASSPQDRYEQYF
TGTGCCAGCTCACCACAGGACAGGTACGAGCAGTACTTC
>-|14|TRBD1|TRBV30|TRBJ1-6
CAWSVNRGNSPLHF
TGTGCCTGGAGTGTCAACAGGGGAAATTCACCCCTCCACTTT
>-|13|-|TRBV6-1|TRBJ1-2
CASSEPGWGGYTF
TGTGCCAGCAGTGAGCCAGGGTGGGGTGGCTACACCTTC
>-|14|-|TRBV7-6|TRBJ2-7
CASSLSTRGGEQYF
TGTGCCAGCAGCTTATCTACGAGGGGGGGCGAGCAGTACTTC
>-|15|TRBD2|TRBV4-1|TRBJ2-7
CASSQGATSGYEQYF
TGCGCCAGCAGCCAGGGAGCGACTAGCGGGTACGAGCAGTACTTC
>-|13|-|TRBV21-1|TRBJ1-1
CASSKEGASEAFF
TGTGCCAGCAGCAAGGAGGGGGCGAGTGAAGCTTTCTTT
>-|14|TRBD1|TRBV27|TRBJ1-3
CASSLGTGGNTIYF
TGTGCCAGCAGTTTAGGGACAGGTGGAAACACCATATATTTT
>once|13|TRBD1|TRBV7-2|TRBJ1-1
CASSDQGGTEAFF
TGTGCCAGCAGCGACCAGGGGGGCACTGAAGCTTTCTTT
>-|17|TRBD2|TRBV5-4|TRBJ2-2
CASSSSGGGDPAGELFF
TGTGCCAGCAGCTCCTCCGGCGGGGGGGACCCCGCCGGGGAGCTGTTTTTT
>-|14|-|TRBV30|TRBJ1-5
CAWKDQLGFQPQHF
TGTGCCTGGAAAGACCAACTAGGGTTTCAGCCCCAGCATTTT
>-|17|TRBD1|TRBV11-2|TRBJ1-4
CASSPRQGAATNEKLFF
TGTGCCAGCAGCCCGAGACAGGGCGCTGCAACTAATGAAAAACTGTTTTTT
>-|17|TRBD2|TRBV5-4|TRBJ2-3
CASSLGGRASVSDTQYF
TGTGCCAGCAGCTTGGGCGGGAGGGCCTCGGTCTCAGATACGCAGTATTTT
>-|18|-|TRBV9|TRBJ2-2
CASSPHPEGGAYTGELFF
TGTGCCAGCAGCCCGCACCCCGAGGGGGGGGCTTACACCGGGGAGCTGTTTTTT
>-|14|-|TRBV28|TRBJ2-7
CASSLSGRSYEQYF
TGTGCCAGCAGTTTATCCGGGAGATCCTACGAGCAGTACTTC
>-|17|TRBD1|TRBV15|TRBJ1-6
CATSRPDRGAVNSPLHF
TGTGCCACCAGCAGACCGGACAGGGGGGCCGTCAATTCACCCCTCCACTTT
>-|11|-|TRBV29-1|TRBJ2-7
CSVPRGYEQYF
TGCAGCGTTCCACGGGGCTACGAGCAGTACTTC
>-|14|-|TRBV6-4|TRBJ2-5
CASSDFSGWETQYF
TGTGCCAGCAGTGACTTCTCCGGGTGGGAGACCCAGTACTTC
>-|12|-|TRBV6-1|TRBJ2-2
CASSQNTGELFF
TGTGCCAGCAGTCAGAACACCGGGGAGCTGTTTTTT
>-|17|-|TRBV29-1|TRBJ2-6
CSVVGAGRYSGANVLTF
TGCAGCGTTGTAGGGGCAGGCCGCTACTCTGGGGCCAACGTCCTGACTTTC
>-|19|TRBD2|TRBV4-1|TRBJ2-3
CASSQEALAGGPPTDTQYF
TGCGCCAGCAGCCAAGAAGCCCTAGCGGGAGGGCCCCCCACAGATACGCAGTATTTT
>-|14|TRBD1|TRBV10-3|TRBJ1-3
CAIRMTGDGNTIYF
TGTGCCATCAGAATGACAGGGGACGGAAACACCATATATTTT
>-|12|TRBD2|TRBV28|TRBJ2-4
CASSSAGLAPSF
TGTGCCAGCAGTTCCGCGGGACTAGCACCGAGCTTC
>-|15|TRBD2|TRBV5-5|TRBJ2-7
CASSLLAGGPHEQYF
TGTGCCAGCAGCCTACTAGCGGGGGGGCCCCACGAGCAGTACTTC
>-|14|TRBD1|TRBV6-1|TRBJ1-1
CASSKTGGAAEAFF
TGTGCCAGCAGTAAAACAGGGGGCGCAGCTGAAGCTTTCTTT
>-|15|-|TRBV7-6|TRBJ2-2
CASVSAGLNTGELFF
TGTGCCAGCGTTAGCGCAGGACTGAACACCGGGGAGCTGTTTTTT
>few|13|-|TRBV21-1|TRBJ1-4
CASQPTRREKLFF
TGTGCCAGCCAACCGACCCGGAGAGAAAAACTGTTTTTT
>-|13|-|TRBV27|TRBJ1-5
CASSFDRDQPQHF
TGTGCCAGCAGTTTTGACCGGGATCAGCCCCAGCATTTT
>-|19|TRBD1|TRBV7-2|TRBJ2-1
CASSLGWTGQASSYNEQFF
TGTGCCAGCAGCTTAGGTTGGACGGGACAGGCAAGCTCCTACAATGAGCAGTTCTTC
>few|15|-|TRBV11-2|TRBJ2-1
CASSPLQGLLDEQFF
TGTGCCAGCAGCCCACTACAGGGTCTTCTTGATGAGCAGTTCTTC
>-|16|-|TRBV9|TRBJ2-7
CASSDRRDPIGREQYF
TGTGCCAGCAGCGACCGGCGGGACCCCATAGGGAGGGAGCAGTACTTC
>-|13|TRBD1|TRBV2|TRBJ1-5
CASRVQGAGPQHF
TGTGCCAGCAGAGTACAGGGGGCAGGTCCCCAGCATTTT
>-|16|TRBD2|TRBV28|TRBJ2-7
CASSRSAGLAVYEQYF
TGTGCCAGCAGTCGCTCGGCTGGACTAGCGGTCTACGAGCAGTACTTC
>-|17|TRBD1|TRBV2|TRBJ1-5
CASSNPSDRDFNQPQHF
TGTGCCAGCAGTAATCCCTCGGACAGGGACTTCAATCAGCCCCAGCATTTT
>-|15|TRBD2|TRBV15|TRBJ2-2
CATSPGRVATGELFF
TGTGCCACCAGCCCAGGGAGGGTGGCCACCGGGGAGCTGTTTTTT
>once|15|-|TRBV19|TRBJ1-1
CASSLGGGRRIIAFF
TGTGCCAGTAGCCTAGGTGGGGGCCGAAGAATTATAGCTTTCTTT
>-|12|TRBD1|TRBV18|TRBJ2-2
CASRQGNGELFF
TGTGCCAGCAGACAGGGTAACGGGGAGCTGTTTTTT
>-|15|-|TRBV7-7|TRBJ2-3
CASSTWLVSTDAQYF
TGTGCCAGCAGCACGTGGTTGGTCAGCACAGATGCGCAGTATTTT
>once|19|TRBD1|TRBV19|TRBJ1-5
CASSIYGRDRVASNQPQHF
TGTGCCAGTAGTATTTATGGCCGGGACAGGGTGGCTAGCAATCAGCCCCAGCATTTT
>-|15|-|TRBV7-3|TRBJ2-7
CASSLRCQGIHEQYF
TGTGCCAGCAGCTTACGGTGCCAGGGGATCCACGAGCAGTACTTC
>-|16|TRBD1|TRBV27|TRBJ1-5
CASSNHISGGDQPQHF
TGTGCCAGCAGTAACCATATTTCAGGGGGCGATCAGCCCCAGCATTTT
>-|13|-|TRBV4-3|TRBJ2-3
CASSQPSPDTQYF
TGCGCCAGCAGCCAACCTAGCCCAGATACGCAGTATTTT
>-|14|-|TRBV7-2|TRBJ2-5
CASSLVWQGEAQYF
TGTGCCAGCAGCTTAGTGTGGCAGGGGGAGGCCCAGTACTTC
>-|13|-|TRBV6-5|TRBJ2-2
CASSRTGSGELFF
TGTGCCAGCAGTCGCACGGGGTCCGGGGAGCTGTTTTTT
>-|13|-|TRBV27|TRBJ2-7
CASSWYQGQEQYF
TGTGCCAGCAGTTGGTACCAGGGTCAAGAGCAGTACTTC